This record looks at one T cell receptor beta chain sequence and its context. As yet, its antigen is unknown. These data come from a study of T cells in Graves' hyperthyroidism and ophthalmopathy. Amplification of TCR beta CDR3 regions used RNA as the template. Using the HTBI primer set, a first-round RT-PCR was run on the TCR CDR3. TCRdb ran MiXCR on the multiplex PCR reads and lists one entry per CDR3 protein. This sample yields some 530,000 distinct CDR3 sequences, of which 20% to 25% are seen a single time; under 55% belongs to the top ten. Uncontrolled infection, other autoimmune disease, pregnancy and lactation each barred patients from inclusion. The diagnostic basis comprised clinical symptoms, serum thyroxine and TRAb, thyroid ultrasound and orbital computed tomography. Study observations and caveats: Median prediction lead before ophthalmopathy onset was 5.5 to 7 months with the model. Among clonotypes expanded in thyroid above 0.001, most were also found in blood.

This CDR3 has 15 amino acids. The germline gives CDR1 MDHEN, CDR2 SYDVKM. V dropped 5 bases and J dropped 7; count of bases not matched to a gene: 10. V is TRBV28 and J is TRBJ2-7; TRBD2 matches 11 bases. Source material: blood. This receptor was identified in a woman aged 70-85 years with Graves' ophthalmopathy. In DNA form, the CDR3 reads TGTGCCAGCAGTGACCCACTAGCGGGAGTTTTAGAGCAGTACTTC. The encoded protein is CASSDPLAGVLEQYF.